The following is a T cell receptor beta chain sequence with its context. The antigen it binds to is not known. Base qualities were left out, and no much larger clone turns up one base away. The immunoSEQ Assay, a bias-controlled multiplex PCR, was used to amplify TCRbeta CDR3 regions from genomic DNA. The authors' analysis ran thus. Within the assay, amplification of reference gene primers was used to estimate how many nucleated cells each sample contained. To quantify the absolute abundance of each unique TCRbeta CDR3 rearrangement, sequence reads were collapsed and filtered. For each sample, productive Simpson clonality was calculated by taking the square root of Simpson's diversity index across productive rearrangements. TCRdb stores this immuneACCESS table with in-frame sequences only. Part of the clones is absent; in the studies checked, under half of the shortfall reflects unresolved V genes, and no reason is known for the rest. The V and J calls and the clone size are those of that table, but D and trimming were determined from the DNA. For this sample the table gives 20,000 to 25,000 clones, of which around 90% were detected only once. The ten largest clones represent 8.8% of the sample.

This specimen belongs to a study of blood T cell repertoires in COVID-19 (dated by TCRdb to the early 2020s). Notes on the research overall: Samples from collaborators originated in the United States, Italy and Spain and spanned both the acute and convalescent phases of COVID-19. Samples came from the ongoing ImmuneRACE study (first 160 participants) plus 1,254 subjects from 6 global collaborators. Where available, HLA class I and class II types were taken from metadata supplied by the sample provider and were not determined by assay-based typing. Sample metadata almost always included a de-identified subject ID, COVID-19 status, age in years and sex. The prospective study material was composed of cDNA or gDNA derived from T cells, B-cell-depleted T cells, or PBMCs. Subjects who had been exposed to COVID-19, were actively infected with it, or had recovered from it provided the deeply sampled blood TCRbeta repertoires that made up the dataset. The repertoires were released in a freely available public database intended as a resource for research on the immune response to SARS-CoV-2. What the authors observed across the whole study: The quantity of clinical and demographic metadata differed by source and by participant and was supplied without curation.

Whole blood was collected in K2EDTA tubes by collaborating institutions according to the institutions' own protocols. Collaborator samples were shipped for TCRbeta analysis as frozen whole blood, isolated PBMCs, or DNA extracted from either sample type. V has 3 bases trimmed and J has 4 bases trimmed; junction bases matching no gene number 2. From a lookup of the germline V gene, CDR1 and CDR2 are SGDLS and YYNGEE. The CDR3 starts with the cysteine, ends with the phenylalanine, and has 14 residues. Only the CDR3 DNA stays, 42 bases, in frame from base 1. The sequencing sample was made of peripheral blood. The chain links TRBV9 with TRBJ2-1, and TRBD2 aligns with 9 junction nucleotides. The clonotype originates from a human donor with active COVID-19. The donor label of this sample is uncertain. For the CDR3, the sequence is CASSATSGYNEQFF. The sequenced DNA is TGTGCCAGCAGCGCTACTAGCGGGTACAATGAGCAGTTCTTC.